These 24 T cell receptor beta chains originate from one sample sequenced in a study of brain T cells in children with intractable seizures. Generated by immunoSEQ multiplex PCR, the TCRdb table keeps only in-frame clones and is missing some. The sample includes about 320,000 clones, over 90% of them seen just once. The sample's time point: blood from clinic visit 5 months post-surgery; TSC patient then seizure free. Sequences were derived from peripheral blood, sampled approximately 5 months after surgery. The receptors originated from a boy younger than two with tuberous sclerosis and intractable seizures.

V gene TRBV29-1 combines with J gene TRBJ1-3; maybe TRBD1 (5 bases). CDR3 length: 12 residues. Per the germline V gene, CDR1 is SQVTM and CDR2 is ANQGSEA. Trimming cost V 3 bases and J 2 bases, with 5 bases left between them. Here the CDR3 DNA reads TGCAGCGTTGAGGGGGCTGGAAACACCATATATTTT. As protein: CSVEGAGNTIYF.

The chain links TRBV6-5 to TRBJ1-3, with D perhaps TRBD1 (6 bases). The length of the CDR3 is 14 residues. Deletions cut 4 bases from V and 7 bases from J, with 14 bases between. Germline V lookup: CDR1 MNHEY, CDR2 SVGAGI. For the CDR3, the DNA is TGTGCCAGCAGTTCCGGGGGGCGGGGGAACACCATATATTTT. Protein sequence: CASSSGGRGNTIYF.

The gene calls are TRBV2 and TRBJ1-2; TRBD1 aligns across 7 bases. V lost 6 bases and J lost 0; bases outside the gene matches: 10. This CDR3 is built from 16 residues. CDR1 is SNHLY and CDR2 is FYNNEI in the germline V gene. CDR3: CASRGVGDRTNYGYTF. CDR3 bases: TGTGCCAGCAGGGGGGTCGGGGACAGAACTAACTATGGCTACACCTTC.

This clone appeared a single time. This chain links TRBV5-1 with TRBJ1-2; TRBD1 is a possible D gene (6 bases). Germline CDR1 reads SGHRS; CDR2 reads YFSETQ. The ends were cut back, 3 bases at V and 5 bases at J, with 26 bases in the middle. This CDR3 has 18 amino acids. In DNA, the CDR3 is TGCGCCAGCAGCTCTCCGGGCACGAGGGGCGCAAGGGGGTATGGCTACACCTTC. Amino acid sequence: CASSSPGTRGARGYGYTF.

The genes are TRBV13 and TRBJ2-7; 9 bases are a match to TRBD1. Germline CDR1 and CDR2: PRHDT and FYEKMQ (reference sequence). This CDR3 has 16 residues. V shed 5 bases, J shed 3 bases, and the junction held 11 bases outside the gene matches. CDR3 amino acids: CASSGAQGAVDYEQYF. DNA for the CDR3: TGTGCCAGCAGCGGAGCACAGGGGGCGGTAGACTACGAGCAGTACTTC.

The J gene is TRBJ2-3, the V gene TRBV24-1, with D tentatively TRBD1 (7 bases). CDR1 and CDR2 (germline): KGHDR, SFDVKD. This CDR3 is built from 17 residues. Trimming left V 0 bases short and J 5 bases short, with 17 bases between. CDR3 coding DNA: TGTGCCACCAGTGATTTGCCCCGACAGGGAGGTGGAGATACGCAGTATTTT. It yields the protein CATSDLPRQGGGDTQYF.

The chain employs TRBV9 and TRBJ1-2; D may be TRBD1 (5 bases). CDR1 and CDR2 from the germline V gene are SGDLS and YYNGEE. CDR3 length: 15 amino acids. V lost 0 bases to trimming and J lost 8 bases, with 17 bases between them. Written as DNA, the CDR3 is TGTGCCAGCAGCGTAGTTCGGGGAGGGGCTATCGGCTACACCTTC. This sequence encodes CASSVVRGGAIGYTF. The complete variable domain, with remaining parts taken from reference TRBV9 and TRBJ1-2, reads DSGVTQTPKHLITATGQRVTLRCSPRSGDLSVYWYQQSLDQGLQFLIQYYNGEERAKGNILERFSAQQFPDLHSELNLSSLELGDSALYFCASSVVRGGAIGYTFGSGTRLTVV.

This clone was detected once. The rearrangement links TRBV10-3 to TRBJ1-2; TRBD1 is a possible D gene (5 bases). Germline lookup yields CDR1 ENHRY and CDR2 SYGVKD. V lost 4 bases and J lost 7, with 10 bases in between. The CDR3 has 12 residues. CDR3 sequence (DNA): TGTGCCATCAGTGGTGACAGTTTTGGCTACACCTTC. It encodes CAISGDSFGYTF.

The chain joins TRBV29-1 to TRBJ2-1, with 8 bases matching TRBD1. Germline trimming cut 8 bases from V and 2 bases from J; bases unmatched to any gene: 2. CDR3 length equals 12 residues. Germline assignment: CDR1 SQVTM and CDR2 ANQGSEA. Here the CDR3 reads CSRTGPYNEQFF. The CDR3 DNA follows: TGCAGCAGGACAGGGCCCTACAATGAGCAGTTCTTC.

V usage is TRBV24-1 and J usage is TRBJ2-7; 7 bases are shared with TRBD2. CDR3 size: 14 residues. Trimming took 6 bases from V and 2 from J; bases not matched to a gene: 6. Germline CDR1 is KGHDR and CDR2 is SFDVKD. DNA for the CDR3: TGTGCCACCAGTCTGAGCGGGACCACCTACGAGCAGTACTTC. Residues: CATSLSGTTYEQYF.

The chain recombines TRBV6-1 with TRBJ1-3; D gene uncertain. The CDR3 runs 16 residues. Germline V lookup: CDR1 MNHNS, CDR2 SASEGT. V lost 0 bases to trimming and J lost 1 base, with 10 bases between them. The CDR3 DNA sequence: TGTGCCAGCAGTGAAGCGCTATGGGGTTCTGGAAACACCATATATTTT. It encodes CASSEALWGSGNTIYF.

This clone came up once. This chain joins TRBV30 and TRBJ1-2; D not resolved. The CDR3 contains 14 residues. V was shortened by 1 base and J by 0 bases, with 9 bases between the two germline ends. The germline gives CDR1 GTSNPN, CDR2 SVGIG (reference sequence). CDR3 in amino acids: CAWSDSLANYGYTF. The CDR3 DNA is TGTGCCTGGAGTGACTCGTTAGCTAACTATGGCTACACCTTC. The full variable domain, rest sourced from reference TRBV30 and TRBJ1-2, is SQTIHQWPATLVQPVGSPLSLECTVEGTSNPNLYWYRQAAGRGLQLLFYSVGIGQISSEVPQNLSASRPQDRQFILSSKKLLLSDSGFYLCAWSDSLANYGYTFGSGTRLTVV.

The J gene is TRBJ1-3, the V gene TRBV5-5, with TRBD1 as a possible D gene (5 bases). This CDR3 is 15 amino acids long. Trimming took 4 bases from V and 3 from J, leaving 14 bases between them. Germline CDR1 reads SGHKS; CDR2 reads YYEKEE (reference sequence). The CDR3 region is CASSQNRGGGNTIYF. CDR3 bases: TGTGCCAGCAGCCAAAATAGGGGTGGTGGAAACACCATATATTTT.

The chain recombines TRBV7-9 with TRBJ1-4; no firm D call. Germline assignment: CDR1 SEHNR and CDR2 FQNEAQ (reference sequence). The CDR3 is made up of 14 amino acids. V gave up 4 bases and J gave up 4 bases, with 10 bases separating them. CDR3 in amino acids: CASSYDMINEKLFF. In DNA form, the CDR3 reads TGTGCCAGCAGCTACGACATGATTAATGAAAAACTGTTTTTT.

This chain connects TRBV5-4 to TRBJ2-3; TRBD1 matches at 10 bases. Germline CDR1 is SGHNT and CDR2 is YYREEE (reference sequence). CDR3 size: 14 residues. The trim removed 7 bases at V and 4 bases at J, leaving 6 bases unmatched. CDR3 bases: TGTGCCAGCCGCCGGGACAGGGGCCCAGATACGCAGTATTTT. Translating gives CASRRDRGPDTQYF.

On this clone itself: This likely stems from a read error, as it lies one base from a far larger clone. The CDR3 region has the DNA TGTGCCAGCAGCTCGGGGACAGGGGCCTACAATGAGCAGTTCTTC. Its protein is CASSSGTGAYNEQFF. V is TRBV7-9 and J is TRBJ2-1, with TRBD1 matching over 10 bases. Per the germline V gene, CDR1 is SEHNR and CDR2 is FQNEAQ (reference sequence). The CDR3 is 15 residues long. With V trimmed by 4 bases and J by 2 bases, 2 bases remained unmatched.

V usage is TRBV19 and J usage is TRBJ2-1, with D hard to call. V lost 2 bases and J 4 bases, leaving 21 bases between the germline ends. This CDR3 contains 18 residues. Germline V CDR1 and CDR2: LNHDA, SQIVND (reference sequence). The DNA for the CDR3 is TGTGCCAGTAGTATAACATGGCCAGTCCGAAGCTCTTACAATGAGCAGTTCTTC. Protein: CASSITWPVRSSYNEQFF.

V and J are TRBV7-9 and TRBJ1-1; D is unclear. V shed 5 bases and J shed 0 bases, with 7 bases lying between them. This CDR3 has 13 residues. CDR1 SEHNR and CDR2 FQNEAQ come from the germline V gene (reference sequence). The CDR3, as DNA: TGTGCCAGCAGCCACCATATGAACACTGAAGCTTTCTTT. This translates into CASSHHMNTEAFF.

The genes are TRBV2 and TRBJ1-1; D remains unclear. The V end was cut by 5 bases, the J end by 1 base, with 5 bases between. Per the germline V gene, CDR1 is SNHLY and CDR2 is FYNNEI. The CDR3 contains 12 residues. CDR3 sequence (DNA): TGTGCCAGCAGTCCACGGAACACTGAAGCTTTCTTT. Amino acids: CASSPRNTEAFF.

This sequence joins TRBV7-9 and TRBJ2-6, with no clear D. Trimming cost V 9 bases and J 2 bases, with 8 bases left between them. The germline V gene encodes CDR1 SEHNR and CDR2 FQNEAQ (reference sequence). The CDR3 contains 13 residues. CDR3 loop: CARGPAGANVLTF. CDR3 nucleotide sequence: TGTGCCAGGGGTCCGGCTGGGGCCAACGTCCTGACTTTC.

This chain links TRBV19 with TRBJ1-1; 7 nucleotides align to TRBD1. The junction had 3 bases not matched to a gene; V was cut back by 5 bases and J by 0 bases. The CDR3 totals 14 residues. Germline lookup yields CDR1 LNHDA and CDR2 SQIVND (reference sequence). CDR3 nucleotide sequence: TGTGCCAGTAGTTCGGGACAGTTGAACACTGAAGCTTTCTTT. It is translated as CASSSGQLNTEAFF.

J is TRBJ2-1 and V is TRBV27; TRBD2 aligns across 14 bases. The length of the CDR3 is 15 residues. From germline, CDR1 is MNHEY and CDR2 SMNVEV (reference sequence). V dropped 5 bases and J dropped 6; count of bases not matched to a gene: 3. The CDR3 DNA sequence: TGTGCCAGCAGTCCCGGACTAGCGGGAGGCAATGAGCAGTTCTTC. It specifies CASSPGLAGGNEQFF.

The chain is built from TRBV4-2 and TRBJ1-1; TRBD1 might be the D (6 bases). The CDR3 extends over 16 amino acids. V was pared by 0 bases and J by 1 base, with 12 bases between. Germline CDR1 reads LGHNA; CDR2 reads YNFKEQ. DNA of the CDR3: TGTGCCAGCAGCCAAGACGGGAGAGGGGGGAACACTGAAGCTTTCTTT. Its translation: CASSQDGRGGNTEAFF.

The gene calls are TRBV28 and TRBJ1-6; D perhaps matches TRBD1 (6 bases). V was shortened by 5 bases and J by 7 bases, with 15 bases between the two germline ends. Germline V lookup: CDR1 MDHEN, CDR2 SYDVKM. This CDR3 spans 15 amino acids. As DNA, the CDR3 is TGTGCCAGCAGTCCCGTGGAAGGGGGGAATTCACCCCTCCACTTT. This gives the protein CASSPVEGGNSPLHF. The full variable domain, with the rest looked up from reference TRBV28 and TRBJ1-6, is DVKVTQSSRYLVKRTGEKVFLECVQDMDHENMFWYRQDPGLGLRLIYFSYDVKMKEKGDIPEGYSVSREKKERFSLILESASTNQTSMYLCASSPVEGGNSPLHFGNGTRLTVT.